This TCR beta chain originates from a study of human T cells and chemical hapten exposure. For the study at large: Investigators sensitized approximately 2 cm by approximately 2 cm of upper inner arm skin with 2% DPC.

Study results and caveats: The presence of alopecia in the donors means their immune response may differ from healthy people's. Expanded TCRs showed more large CDR3 clusters than pre-sensitization or healthy control sets.

TCRdb processed the RACE reads anew with MiXCR; each CDR3 protein has one entry. The repertoire consists of approximately 97,000 distinct CDR3 sequences, with about 28% occurring once and the leading ten covering 10%. This clonotype was detected a few times. What it binds is not known. J lost 4 bases, V lost 1 base, and 7 bases had no gene match. CDR3 length equals 16 residues. Germline values: CDR1 DFQATT, CDR2 SNEGSKA (reference sequence). Time point denoted: patch test 3, about 24 weeks after DPC sensitization. Treatment indicated: therapeutic diphenylcyclopropenone sensitization with weekly scalp DPC. Extraction of total RNA was performed on unfractionated whole blood.

The sequencing here drew on whole blood, taken in connection with sensitization to the hapten diphenylcyclopropenone (DPC). The receptor comes from a middle-aged man with alopecia areata. Some clones in this sample may be carry-over from other donors' samples. The chain uses TRBV20-1 and TRBJ2-7, with TRBD2 matching over 13 bases. CDR3 nucleotides: TGCAGTGCTAGAGTTAGGACTAGCGGGAGAGGGTACGAGCAGTACTTC. Translated: CSARVRTSGRGYEQYF.